The clone carrying this TCR beta chain was observed a handful of times. The CDR3 extends over 19 amino acids. Per germline, CDR1 DFQATT and CDR2 SNEGSKA (reference sequence). V lost 0 bases to trimming and J lost 4 bases; unmatched junction nucleotides: 14. Sample time point: patch test 1, 2 weeks after DPC sensitization. The treatment denotes: therapeutic diphenylcyclopropenone sensitization with weekly scalp DPC. The entry originates in a study of human T cells and chemical hapten exposure. TCRdb used MiXCR to reprocess the RACE reads, holding one entry per CDR3 protein. The table includes around 150,000 distinct CDR3 sequences, more than 12% detected once.

The V gene is TRBV20-1, the J gene TRBJ2-2; 10 nucleotides align to TRBD2. This TCR came from a woman in her 30s with alopecia areata. Some clones in this sample may be carry-over from other donors' samples. The sample in question was whole blood, obtained in connection with sensitization to the hapten diphenylcyclopropenone (DPC). The CDR3 loop is CSARDLPGSGRAITGELFF. CDR3 DNA: TGCAGTGCTAGAGATCTCCCTGGGAGCGGGAGGGCCATCACCGGGGAGCTGTTTTTT.